The present T cell receptor (beta chain) was sequenced within a study of T cells in Graves' hyperthyroidism and ophthalmopathy. The CDR3 is 15 amino acids. The germline V gene has CDR1 SGHTA and CDR2 FQGNSA. V was clipped by 7 bases and J by 2 bases, with 18 bases between them. Over 18 months, lack of ophthalmopathy progression marked Graves' hyperthyroidism as stable. This clonotype was recorded many times. Researchers took RNA transcripts and amplified the TCR beta CDR3 regions from them. HTBI primers drove first-round RT-PCR of the TCR CDR3. TCRdb analysed the multiplex PCR reads with MiXCR anew, one entry per CDR3 protein. The repertoire has about 420,000 distinct CDR3 sequences, approximately 13% of them found once; the top ten carry about 4.9%.

This receptor was obtained from a young woman with Graves' hyperthyroidism. The chain uses TRBV7-2 and TRBJ2-7, with D tentatively TRBD2 (7 bases). Sequencing was carried out using blood. This CDR3 reads CASTRRGGEPYEQYF. For the CDR3, the DNA is TGTGCCAGCACTCGCAGAGGGGGGGAACCCTACGAGCAGTACTTC.